The 6 T cell receptor beta chains in this list originate from one sample, sequenced in a study of CD8+CD57+ T cells in acquired aplastic anemia. The template for TCR beta VDJ and CDR3 sequence profiling was genomic DNA. TCRdb recomputed calls from the reads with MiXCR, one row per CDR3 protein. The sample lists approximately 120,000 distinct CDR3 sequences; over 30% were seen once. Sequencing involved patients with CD8+CD57+ cell expansion previously shown by flow cytometry. Source material: sorted CD4+, CD8+, or CD8+CD57+ T cells (not recorded which) from PBMCs. These receptors were collected from a human donor with aplastic anemia.

The sample holds many counts of this clonotype. The chain is built from TRBV19 and TRBJ2-7; possibly TRBD1 for D (6 bases). With 3 bases removed from V and 2 bases from J, the gap between germline ends came to 14 bases. This CDR3 spans 15 amino acids. Looked up from germline, CDR1 is LNHDA and CDR2 is SQIVND (reference sequence). Here the CDR3 DNA reads TGTGCCAGTAGTATTTCGGTGGGACAAGCCTACGAGCAGTACTTC. This codes for CASSISVGQAYEQYF.

This clonotype was observed at least ten times. This chain joins TRBV15 and TRBJ1-2, with D possibly being TRBD1 (6 bases). Germline V CDR1 and CDR2: LNHNV, YYDKDF (reference sequence). The CDR3 spans 15 residues. Trimming took 3 bases from V and 4 from J, leaving 15 bases between them. CDR3 sequence reads: CATSRGAGTLYGYTF. The CDR3 nucleotides read TGTGCCACCAGCAGGGGGGCCGGGACCCTCTATGGCTACACCTTC.

Points on this clonotype: The junction departs from the called germline gene at one end, perhaps through a read error. The genes are TRBV11-2 and TRBJ2-1; TRBD2 matches at 12 bases. The germline gives CDR1 SGHAT, CDR2 FQNNGV. The CDR3 consists of 17 residues. The CDR3 DNA follows: TGTGCCTGCAGCTTAGACCTGGGGCAACTAGCGGGGGGAGAGCAGTTCTTC. It yields the protein CACSLDLGQLAGGEQFF. The full variable domain, its missing parts supplied by reference TRBV11-2 and TRBJ2-1, is EAGVAQSPRYKIIEKRQSVAFWCNPISGHATLYWYQQILGQGPKLLIQFQNNGVVDDSQLPKDRFSAERLKGVDSTLKIQPAKLEDSAVYLCACSLDLGQLAGGEQFFGPGTRLTVL.

The chain has TRBV15 and TRBJ1-5; 8 bases match TRBD1. CDR1 and CDR2 (germline): LNHNV, YYDKDF (reference sequence). This CDR3 has 14 residues. V shed 8 bases and J 4 bases; nucleotides not matched to a gene: 7. The CDR3 bases are TGTGCCACCGCGGGGACAGGCGGGAATCAGCCCCAGCATTTT. Its translation is CATAGTGGNQPQHF.

Concerning this clonotype itself: A much larger clone differs by one base, so this may be a read error. This sequence joins TRBV12-3 or TRBV12-4 and TRBJ1-5, with D tentatively TRBD1 (6 bases). The CDR3 consists of 12 residues. The CDR3, as DNA: TGTGCCCGCAGGGGCCCGAGTGGGGCCCAGCATTTT. It encodes CARRGPSGAQHF.

This clonotype has a count of ten or more. The chain employs TRBV24-1 and TRBJ2-2; D call uncertain. Germline loops: CDR1 KGHDR, CDR2 SFDVKD. This CDR3 spans 16 amino acids. Trimming removed 0 bases at V and 3 bases at J, with 10 bases between. This chain's CDR3 is CATSDLTYGDTGELFF. CDR3 in DNA: TGTGCCACCAGTGATTTGACGTATGGGGACACCGGGGAGCTGTTTTTT.